This TCR beta chain was identified during a study of T cells in localized non-small cell lung cancer. The CDR3 covers 16 residues. V lost 7 bases and J lost 5, with 20 bases in between. The germline CDR1 and CDR2 sequences are PRHDT and FYEKMQ (reference sequence). Measured with immunoSEQ multiplex PCR; TCRdb has only the in-frame clones, and not every one. This table holds about 24,000 clones, around nine tenths found once. This sample comprised peripheral blood, obtained before any cancer treatment. This chain connects TRBV13 to TRBJ2-2; tentative D call: TRBD1 (5 bases). The TCR comes from a woman aged 35 to 70 with stage I lung adenocarcinoma. CDR3 nucleotide sequence: TGTGCCAGCATGCTTAGTTACCCCCAGGGAACCGGGGAGCTGTTTTTT. Protein sequence: CASMLSYPQGTGELFF.